The 4 T cell receptor beta chains in this list originate from one sample, sequenced in a study of blood T cell repertoires in COVID-19. TCRdb's table, derived via immunoSEQ multiplex PCR, lists solely in-frame clones and lacks some. The repertoire holds approximately 250,000 clones, with over 65% as singletons. Input material: peripheral blood. These receptors were collected from a man aged 60 to 69 who had recovered from COVID-19.

The V gene is TRBV7-2, the J gene TRBJ2-7, with 11 bases that match TRBD2. The CDR3 covers 15 residues. After removal of 4 bases from V and 2 bases from J, the junction contained 4 bases not matched to a gene. Germline-derived CDR1 and CDR2 are SGHTA and FQGNSA. CDR3 region: CASSSHSGRAYEQYF. In nucleotides, the CDR3 is TGTGCCAGCAGCTCCCATAGCGGGAGGGCCTACGAGCAGTACTTC.

J is TRBJ2-3 and V is TRBV29-1, with TRBD2 as a possible D gene (6 bases). Trimming took 2 bases from V and 2 from J, leaving 11 bases between them. The CDR3 runs 14 residues. Germline CDR1 reads SQVTM; CDR2 reads ANQGSEA. CDR3 loop: CSVEIRDFTDTQYF. The CDR3 region has the DNA TGCAGCGTTGAAATAAGGGACTTCACAGATACGCAGTATTTT.

The chain has TRBV28 and TRBJ1-5, with TRBD1 as a possible D gene (5 bases). V dropped 8 bases and J dropped 0 bases, with 8 bases sitting between them. The germline V gene encodes CDR1 MDHEN and CDR2 SYDVKM. The CDR3 has 13 residues. CDR3 residues: CASQGYSNQPQHF. The CDR3 nucleotides read TGTGCCAGCCAGGGCTATAGCAATCAGCCCCAGCATTTT.

The chain employs TRBV2 and TRBJ2-7; D perhaps matches TRBD2 (6 bases). Trimming removed 3 bases from V and 5 bases from J, with 14 bases in between. The CDR3 is 14 amino acids. Germline CDR1 SNHLY, CDR2 FYNNEI. The CDR3 bases are TGTGCCAGCAGTGATGGGCTAGCGATAAACGAGCAGTACTTC. This codes for CASSDGLAINEQYF.